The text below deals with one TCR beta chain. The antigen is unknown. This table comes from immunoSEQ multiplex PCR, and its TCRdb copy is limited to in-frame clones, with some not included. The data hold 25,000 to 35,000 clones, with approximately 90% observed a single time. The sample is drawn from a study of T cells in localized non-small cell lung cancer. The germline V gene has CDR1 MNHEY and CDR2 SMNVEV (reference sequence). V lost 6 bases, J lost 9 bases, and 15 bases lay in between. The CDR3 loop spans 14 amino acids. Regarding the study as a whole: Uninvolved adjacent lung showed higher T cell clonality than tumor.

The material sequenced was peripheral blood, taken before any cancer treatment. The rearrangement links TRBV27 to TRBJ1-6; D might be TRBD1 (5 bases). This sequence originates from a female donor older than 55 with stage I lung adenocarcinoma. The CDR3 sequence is CASSRAIPSSPLHF. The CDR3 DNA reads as TGTGCCAGCAGCAGGGCCATTCCGAGTTCACCCCTCCACTTT.